One sample yielded the 19 T cell receptor beta chains listed below, sequenced in a study of human T cells and chemical hapten exposure. TCRdb processed the RACE reads anew with MiXCR; each CDR3 protein has one entry. This sample carries 35,000 to 55,000 distinct CDR3 sequences, about 3.7% of them seen once, and the ten largest clones take about 6%. Noted time point: healthy volunteer bleed at 6 weeks. The authors' total RNA extraction used unfractionated whole blood. The sequencing input was whole blood. The receptor source for this set is a human donor in good health. Some clones in this sample may be carry-over from other donors' samples.

This rearrangement joins TRBV20-1 to TRBJ2-1, with 9 bases that match TRBD2. Germline assignment: CDR1 DFQATT and CDR2 SNEGSKA (reference sequence). This CDR3 has 15 residues. Trimming removed 0 bases from V and 15 bases from J; junction bases left unmatched: 15. The CDR3 coding sequence is TGCAGTGCTAGAGATATGGCGGGAGGGCCCCTCCGCCTGTTCTTC. It translates to CSARDMAGGPLRLFF.

In this sample, this clonotype turned up many times. This chain connects TRBV28 to TRBJ1-1; no clear D. In germline, CDR1 is MDHEN, CDR2 SYDVKM. The V end was cut by 5 bases, the J end by 5 bases, with 12 bases between. The CDR3 extends over 13 amino acids. Here the CDR3 reads CASSPPMGTEAFF. The CDR3 bases are TGTGCCAGCAGTCCACCTATGGGGACTGAAGCTTTCTTT.

The sample holds many counts of this clonotype. The chain couples TRBV28 to TRBJ2-7; D is ambiguous. The CDR3 length is 12 residues. V lost 5 bases, J lost 6 bases, and 11 bases lay in between. Germline CDR1 is MDHEN and CDR2 is SYDVKM. As DNA, the CDR3 is TGTGCCAGCAGTCGAGATACGGGCGAGCAGTACTTC. Translated: CASSRDTGEQYF.

This clonotype was found many times. The chain joins TRBV27 to TRBJ2-7, with TRBD2 identical over 7 bases. Germline values: CDR1 MNHEY, CDR2 SMNVEV (reference sequence). V lost 6 bases, J lost 4 bases, and 6 bases stayed unmatched. CDR3 length: 13 amino acids. Here the CDR3 reads CASRMGGSYEQYF. The CDR3 DNA follows: TGTGCCAGCAGGATGGGCGGGAGTTACGAGCAGTACTTC.

This clonotype was observed many times. Written as DNA, the CDR3 is TGTGCCAGCAGCCCGACGGGACTAGCGGGAGAGGAGCAGTACTTC. Its translation is CASSPTGLAGEEQYF. The rearrangement links TRBV7-3 to TRBJ2-7; TRBD2 agrees at 14 bases. V lost 5 bases and J lost 7; bases outside the gene matches: 7. The CDR3 spans 15 residues. Germline loops: CDR1 SGHTA, CDR2 FQGTGA.

The genes are TRBV5-1 and TRBJ2-5; D is unclear. The V end lost 0 bases, the J end lost 7 bases, and 13 bases lay between the germline ends. Germline V gene sequence: CDR1 SGHRS, CDR2 YFSETQ. The CDR3 contains 14 residues. In DNA form, the CDR3 reads TGCGCCAGCAGCTTGGAATTGAGCGCTGTGACCCAGTACTTC. Protein sequence: CASSLELSAVTQYF.

This clonotype has ten or more counts. V is TRBV15 and J is TRBJ2-3, with D perhaps matching TRBD1 or TRBD2 (5 bases each). Between the trimmed V and J ends, which lost 0 bases and 3 bases, there was a span of 13 bases. The CDR3 covers 16 residues. The V gene's germline CDR1 is LNHNV and CDR2 YYDKDF (reference sequence). The CDR3 is CATSRDSGTGTDTQYF. CDR3 bases: TGTGCCACCAGCAGAGATTCCGGGACCGGGACAGATACGCAGTATTTT.

The sample holds many counts of this clonotype. The chain uses TRBV14 and TRBJ2-1; possible D gene TRBD2, 5 bases. V was shortened by 3 bases and J by 0 bases, with 12 bases between the two germline ends. CDR3 length: 16 residues. Germline CDR1 is SGHDN and CDR2 is FVKESK. CDR3 DNA sequence: TGTGCCAGCAGCCATGATAGCGCAAGCTCCTACAATGAGCAGTTCTTC. It codes for CASSHDSASSYNEQFF.

This clonotype occurred a few times. This sequence joins TRBV5-4 and TRBJ2-3; 9 bases match TRBD2. With V trimmed by 0 bases and J by 1 base, 6 bases remained unmatched. This CDR3 is 17 amino acids long. The germline gives CDR1 SGHNT, CDR2 YYREEE (reference sequence). The CDR3 DNA is TGTGCCAGCAGCTTGGGGGGACTAGCAGCCGGCACAGATACGCAGTATTTT. It specifies CASSLGGLAAGTDTQYF.

This clonotype came up many times. The chain joins TRBV29-1 to TRBJ2-1; no reliable D call. Germline V gives CDR1 SQVTM, CDR2 ANQGSEA. This CDR3 region has 13 residues. V dropped 2 bases and J dropped 10 bases, with 15 bases sitting between them. CDR3 in amino acids: CSVELEVGSEQFF. In nucleotides, the CDR3 is TGCAGCGTTGAATTAGAGGTAGGCTCAGAGCAGTTCTTC.

In this sample, this clonotype turned up many times. The genes are TRBV28 and TRBJ2-3, with TRBD2 matching 10 bases. The junction had 1 base not matched to a gene; V was cut back by 5 bases and J by 2 bases. Germline loops: CDR1 MDHEN, CDR2 SYDVKM. The CDR3 consists of 14 residues. The CDR3 DNA sequence: TGTGCCAGCAGTCTAGCGGGAGTCACAGATACGCAGTATTTT. Translating it yields CASSLAGVTDTQYF.

In its sample, this clonotype ranks as medium-sized. The V call is TRBV10-3, the J call TRBJ2-7; unclear D gene. V lost 6 bases, J lost 0 bases, and 6 bases lay in between. Germline assignment: CDR1 ENHRY and CDR2 SYGVKD. CDR3 length: 12 residues. The CDR3 spells CAISDNSYEQYF. CDR3 in DNA: TGTGCCATCAGCGACAACTCCTACGAGCAGTACTTC.

The table lists this clonotype with many counts. The chain recombines TRBV24-1 with TRBJ2-5; D is tentatively TRBD1 or TRBD2 (5 bases each). Germline CDR1 is KGHDR and CDR2 is SFDVKD. This CDR3 has 16 residues. V was pared by 4 bases and J by 4 bases, with 18 bases between. The CDR3 nucleotides read TGTGCCACCAGTGACTTCGGCCGGGACGGAAGAGAGACCCAGTACTTC. It specifies CATSDFGRDGRETQYF.

This clonotype has ten or more counts. The chain combines TRBV7-9 with TRBJ1-2; D perhaps matches TRBD1 (6 bases). Germline CDR1 is SEHNR and CDR2 is FQNEAQ (reference sequence). The CDR3 has 15 residues. V was trimmed by 5 bases and J by 1 base, leaving 14 bases between them. In nucleotides, the CDR3 is TGTGCCAGCAGCCCATCAGGGGCCTTTAACTATGGCTACACCTTC. Translating gives CASSPSGAFNYGYTF.

In its sample, this clonotype was seen many times. The V call is TRBV18, the J call TRBJ1-1; no reliable D call. The CDR3 totals 14 residues. V lost 2 bases, J lost 2 bases, and 9 bases lay in between. Germline CDR1 and CDR2: KGHSH and LQKENI. Here the CDR3 reads CASSPEVRNTEAFF. Written as DNA, the CDR3 is TGTGCCAGCTCACCAGAGGTTAGAAACACTGAAGCTTTCTTT.

This clonotype came up many times. The chain carries TRBV20-1 and TRBJ2-3; 11 bases are shared with TRBD2. The trim removed 6 bases at V and 4 bases at J, leaving 21 bases unmatched. CDR3 length: 19 residues. Germline V gives CDR1 DFQATT, CDR2 SNEGSKA (reference sequence). CDR3 region: CSARPPSGRPQTSPDTQYF. The CDR3 coding sequence is TGCAGTGCCCGTCCTCCTAGCGGGAGGCCGCAGACAAGCCCAGATACGCAGTATTTT.

This clonotype was detected only a few times. The gene calls are TRBV2 and TRBJ2-3, with 8 bases matching TRBD2. Trimming removed 5 bases from V and 3 bases from J; junction bases left unmatched: 10. The CDR3 loop spans 16 amino acids. Germline values: CDR1 SNHLY, CDR2 FYNNEI. The CDR3 bases are TGTGCCAGCAGTCCCAAGGGACTAGGGGGTACAGATACGCAGTATTTT. It translates to CASSPKGLGGTDTQYF.

As regards this clonotype: This could be a read error, since a much larger clone is one nucleotide away. The rearrangement uses TRBV20-1 and TRBJ1-2; 9 nucleotides match TRBD1. The CDR3 is 15 residues long. The ends lost 0 bases at V and 4 bases at J; junction bases unmatched: 6. Per the germline V gene, CDR1 is DFQATT and CDR2 is SNEGSKA (reference sequence). The CDR3 here is CSARDGTGSAYGYTF. The CDR3 coding sequence is TGCAGTGCTAGAGACGGGACAGGGTCCGCCTATGGCTACACCTTC.

This clonotype has at least ten counts. The chain combines TRBV24-1 with TRBJ2-3; TRBD1 aligns across 7 bases. V trimming: 4 bases; J trimming: 0 bases; junction bases outside the gene matches: 6. The CDR3 is made up of 16 amino acids. CDR1 is KGHDR and CDR2 is SFDVKD in the germline V gene. The CDR3 sequence is CATSDKTGPSTDTQYF. Written as DNA, the CDR3 is TGTGCCACCAGTGACAAGACAGGGCCTAGCACAGATACGCAGTATTTT.